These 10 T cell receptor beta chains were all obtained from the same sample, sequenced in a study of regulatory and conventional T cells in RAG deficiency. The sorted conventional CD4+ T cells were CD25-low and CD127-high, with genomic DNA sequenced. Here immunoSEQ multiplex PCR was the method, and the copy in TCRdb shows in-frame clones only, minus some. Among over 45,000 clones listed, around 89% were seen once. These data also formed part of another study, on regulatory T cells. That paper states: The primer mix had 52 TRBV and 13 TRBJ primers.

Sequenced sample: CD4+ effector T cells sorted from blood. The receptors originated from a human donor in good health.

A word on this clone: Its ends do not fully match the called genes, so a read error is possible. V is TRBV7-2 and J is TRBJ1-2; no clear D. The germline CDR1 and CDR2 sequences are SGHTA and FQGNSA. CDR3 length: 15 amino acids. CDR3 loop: CASSRVLGPNYDYTF. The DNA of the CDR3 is TGTGCCAGCAGCCGGGTGCTCGGCCCTAACTATGACTACACCTTC.

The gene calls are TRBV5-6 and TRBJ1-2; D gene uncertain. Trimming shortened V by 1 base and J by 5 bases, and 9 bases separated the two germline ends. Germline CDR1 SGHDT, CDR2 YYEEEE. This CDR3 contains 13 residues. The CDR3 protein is CASSLNEAYGYTF. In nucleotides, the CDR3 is TGTGCCAGCAGCTTGAACGAGGCGTATGGCTACACCTTC.

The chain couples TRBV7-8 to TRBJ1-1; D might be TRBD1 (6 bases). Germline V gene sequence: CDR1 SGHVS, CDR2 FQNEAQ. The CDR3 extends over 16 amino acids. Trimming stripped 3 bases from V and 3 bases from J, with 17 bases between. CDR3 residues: CASSFPQGRTDTEAFF. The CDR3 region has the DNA TGTGCCAGCAGCTTTCCCCAGGGGCGCACAGACACTGAAGCTTTCTTT.

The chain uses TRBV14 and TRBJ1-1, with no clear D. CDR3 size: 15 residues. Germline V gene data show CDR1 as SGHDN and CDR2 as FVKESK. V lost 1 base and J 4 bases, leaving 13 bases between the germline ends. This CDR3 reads CASSQVFGVVTEAFF. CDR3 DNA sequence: TGTGCCAGCAGCCAAGTATTTGGGGTGGTCACTGAAGCTTTCTTT.

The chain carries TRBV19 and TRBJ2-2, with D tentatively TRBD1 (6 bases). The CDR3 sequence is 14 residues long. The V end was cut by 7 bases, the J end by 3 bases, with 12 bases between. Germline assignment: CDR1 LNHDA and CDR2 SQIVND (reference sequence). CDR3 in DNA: TGTGCCAGTACGGAACAGGGTTACACCGGGGAGCTGTTTTTT. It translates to CASTEQGYTGELFF. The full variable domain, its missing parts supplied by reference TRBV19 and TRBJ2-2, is DGGITQSPKYLFRKEGQNVTLSCEQNLNHDAMYWYRQDPGQGLRLIYYSQIVNDFQKGDIAEGYSVSREKKESFPLTVTSAQKNPTAFYLCASTEQGYTGELFFGEGSRLTVL.

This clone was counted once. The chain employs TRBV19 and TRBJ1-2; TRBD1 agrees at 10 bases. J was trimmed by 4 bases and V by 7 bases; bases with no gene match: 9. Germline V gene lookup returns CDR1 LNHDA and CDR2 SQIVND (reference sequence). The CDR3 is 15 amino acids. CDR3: CASNPDRGLGYGYTF. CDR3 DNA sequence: TGTGCCAGTAACCCCGACAGGGGGCTGGGCTATGGCTACACCTTC.

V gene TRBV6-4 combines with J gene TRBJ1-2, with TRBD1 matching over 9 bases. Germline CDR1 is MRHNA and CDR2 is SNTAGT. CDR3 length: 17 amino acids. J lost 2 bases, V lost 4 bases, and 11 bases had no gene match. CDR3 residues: CASSAYLDTGGNYGYTF. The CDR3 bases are TGTGCCAGCAGTGCCTACCTCGATACAGGGGGCAACTATGGCTACACCTTC.

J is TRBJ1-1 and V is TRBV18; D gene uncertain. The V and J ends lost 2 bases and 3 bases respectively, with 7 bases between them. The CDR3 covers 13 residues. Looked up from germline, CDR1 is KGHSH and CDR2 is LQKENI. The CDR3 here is CASSPSLDTEAFF. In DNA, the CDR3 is TGTGCCAGCTCACCATCCCTGGACACTGAAGCTTTCTTT.

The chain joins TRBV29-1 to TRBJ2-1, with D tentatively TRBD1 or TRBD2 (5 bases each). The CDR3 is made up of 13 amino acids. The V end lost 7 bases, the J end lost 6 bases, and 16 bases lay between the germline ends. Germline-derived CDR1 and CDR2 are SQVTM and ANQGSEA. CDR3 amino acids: CSGGAGKSNEQFF. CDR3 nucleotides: TGCAGCGGAGGGGCAGGAAAAAGCAATGAGCAGTTCTTC.

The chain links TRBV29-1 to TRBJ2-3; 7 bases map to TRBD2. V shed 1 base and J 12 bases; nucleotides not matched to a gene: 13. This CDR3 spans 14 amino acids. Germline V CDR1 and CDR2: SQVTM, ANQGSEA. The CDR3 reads CSVEVGASSGKQYF. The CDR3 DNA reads TGCAGCGTTGAAGTCGGGGCGAGCAGCGGGAAACAGTATTTT.